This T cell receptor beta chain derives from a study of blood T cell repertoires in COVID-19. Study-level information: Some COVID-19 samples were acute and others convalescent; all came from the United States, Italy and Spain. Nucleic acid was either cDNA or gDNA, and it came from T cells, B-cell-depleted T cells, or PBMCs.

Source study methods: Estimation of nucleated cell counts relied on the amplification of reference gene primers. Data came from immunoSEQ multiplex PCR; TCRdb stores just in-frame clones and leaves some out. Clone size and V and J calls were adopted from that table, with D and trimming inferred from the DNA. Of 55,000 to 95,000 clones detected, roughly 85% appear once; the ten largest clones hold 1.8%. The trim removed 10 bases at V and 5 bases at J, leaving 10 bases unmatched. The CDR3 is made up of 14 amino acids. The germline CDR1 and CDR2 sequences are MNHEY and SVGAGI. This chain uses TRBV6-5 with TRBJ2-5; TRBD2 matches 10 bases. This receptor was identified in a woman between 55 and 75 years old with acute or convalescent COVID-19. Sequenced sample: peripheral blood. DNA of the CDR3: TGTGCCACCCTAATAGTAGCGGGAGGTGAGACCCAGTACTTC. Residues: CATLIVAGGETQYF.